Each of the 12 T cell receptor beta chains below was sequenced from the same sample in a study of identical twins. TCRdb redid the calling of the 5' RACE reads with MiXCR, one entry per CDR3 protein. The repertoire holds approximately 470,000 distinct CDR3 sequences, 14% seen once, with around 0.52% in the top ten. The same sample was also used in a study of yellow fever vaccine responses in identical twins.

The specimen sequenced was CD4+ T cells sorted from blood. The receptor set was obtained from a woman aged 18-29 years in good health.

This rearrangement joins TRBV7-2 to TRBJ1-2; 7 bases fit TRBD1. The CDR3 covers 14 residues. CDR1 and CDR2 (germline): SGHTA, FQGNSA. With V trimmed by 6 bases and J by 0 bases, 4 bases remained unmatched. The CDR3 region has the DNA TGTGCCAGCAGGACAGGGCTCGCTAACTATGGCTACACCTTC. It translates to CASRTGLANYGYTF.

There are a few counts of this clonotype. The CDR3, as DNA: TGCAGTGCTATGGGACTAGCGGGAGGCCGAGGAGATACGCAGTATTTT. Protein: CSAMGLAGGRGDTQYF. The chain uses TRBV20-1 and TRBJ2-3; 15 bases line up with TRBD2. Germline assignment: CDR1 DFQATT and CDR2 SNEGSKA (reference sequence). Losses at the gene ends were 4 bases for V and 5 bases for J; bases not matched to a gene: 7. This CDR3 is built from 16 residues.

The J gene is TRBJ1-1, the V gene TRBV5-6; possible D gene TRBD1, 6 bases. This CDR3 has 15 amino acids. Trimming pared 4 bases from V and 0 bases from J, leaving 13 bases between. Germline CDR1 reads SGHDT; CDR2 reads YYEEEE. The CDR3: CASSRRTGLNTEAFF. The CDR3 DNA sequence: TGTGCCAGCAGCAGACGAACAGGGTTGAACACTGAAGCTTTCTTT. The full variable domain, in which reference TRBV5-6 and TRBJ1-1 provide the parts outside the CDR3, is DAGVTQSPTHLIKTRGQQVTLRCSPKSGHDTVSWYQQALGQGPQFIFQYYEEEERQRGNFPDRFSGHQFPNYSSELNVNALLLGDSALYLCASSRRTGLNTEAFFGQGTRLTVV.

The chain links TRBV20-1 to TRBJ2-7; D not resolved. Germline lookup yields CDR1 DFQATT and CDR2 SNEGSKA (reference sequence). V gave up 8 bases and J gave up 3 bases, with 20 bases separating them. The CDR3 totals 14 residues. The CDR3 reads CSSSPGQSFYEQYF. The CDR3, as DNA: TGCAGTTCCTCACCGGGTCAAAGCTTCTACGAGCAGTACTTC.

This clonotype was detected ten times or more. The rearrangement links TRBV7-9 to TRBJ1-4; no reliable D call. Trimming took off 2 bases at V and 6 bases at J, with 13 bases between the two ends. The CDR3 runs 15 residues. CDR1 SEHNR and CDR2 FQNEAQ come from the germline V gene (reference sequence). The chain's CDR3 is CASSLISAGDEKLFF. CDR3 sequence (DNA): TGTGCCAGCAGCTTAATCTCAGCAGGAGATGAAAAACTGTTTTTT.

The CDR3 nucleotides are TGTGCCAGCAGCAGAAGCGGGAGGGCCTACAATGAGCAGTTCTTC. This codes for CASSRSGRAYNEQFF. The V gene is TRBV5-4, the J gene TRBJ2-1; 10 nucleotides align to TRBD2. With V trimmed by 4 bases and J by 2 bases, 3 bases remained unmatched. CDR1 SGHNT and CDR2 YYREEE come from the germline V gene (reference sequence). The CDR3 has 15 residues.

The chain carries TRBV11-2 and TRBJ2-2; TRBD2 is a possible D gene (6 bases). This CDR3 has 15 residues. The V end lost 5 bases, the J end lost 2 bases, and 12 bases lay between the germline ends. Germline CDR1 and CDR2: SGHAT and FQNNGV. The CDR3 region has the DNA TGTGCCAGCAGCGCCGCGGGGACCAACACCGGGGAGCTGTTTTTT. Protein product: CASSAAGTNTGELFF. Complete variable domain (other parts from reference TRBV11-2 and TRBJ2-2): EAGVAQSPRYKIIEKRQSVAFWCNPISGHATLYWYQQILGQGPKLLIQFQNNGVVDDSQLPKDRFSAERLKGVDSTLKIQPAKLEDSAVYLCASSAAGTNTGELFFGEGSRLTVL.

This clonotype has just a few counts. This rearrangement joins TRBV14 to TRBJ1-6; D gene uncertain. The CDR3 runs to 13 residues. Deletions cut 4 bases from V and 9 bases from J, with 10 bases between. In germline, CDR1 is SGHDN, CDR2 FVKESK. The CDR3: CASSRDRVSPLHF. CDR3 DNA sequence: TGTGCCAGCAGCCGAGATAGAGTTTCACCCCTCCACTTT.

The V gene is TRBV6-2 or TRBV6-3, the J gene TRBJ2-1, with 8 bases identical to TRBD2. Germline trimming cut 2 bases from V and 0 bases from J; bases unmatched to any gene: 6. The CDR3 extends over 17 amino acids. Germline-derived CDR1 and CDR2 are MNHEY and SVGEGT. This CDR3 reads CASSYLLAGRSYNEQFF. For the CDR3, the DNA is TGTGCCAGCAGTTACCTTCTAGCGGGCCGCTCCTACAATGAGCAGTTCTTC.

V is TRBV30 and J is TRBJ2-7; possible D gene TRBD2, 6 bases. V dropped 4 bases and J dropped 3 bases, with 13 bases sitting between them. CDR1 and CDR2 from the germline V gene are GTSNPN and SVGIG (reference sequence). CDR3 size: 13 residues. DNA for the CDR3: TGTGCCTGGAACCCGGGACTGAGCTACGAGCAGTACTTC. Translated, it gives CAWNPGLSYEQYF.

The chain joins TRBV10-3 to TRBJ2-1; D unclear. Trimming shortened V by 8 bases and J by 8 bases, and 13 bases separated the two germline ends. Germline assignment: CDR1 ENHRY and CDR2 SYGVKD. The CDR3 loop spans 12 amino acids. The CDR3 here is CAIYTAGHEQFF. As DNA, the CDR3 is TGTGCCATCTACACCGCCGGGCATGAGCAGTTCTTC.

This clonotype occurred a few times. The V gene is TRBV4-3, the J gene TRBJ2-1, with 13 bases matching TRBD2. The CDR3 contains 16 residues. Germline lookup yields CDR1 LGHNA and CDR2 YSLEER. The junction had 4 bases not matched to a gene; V was cut back by 4 bases and J by 4 bases. CDR3 loop: CASSRELAGGYNEQFF. The CDR3 nucleotides are TGCGCCAGCAGCCGAGAACTAGCGGGAGGGTACAATGAGCAGTTCTTC.